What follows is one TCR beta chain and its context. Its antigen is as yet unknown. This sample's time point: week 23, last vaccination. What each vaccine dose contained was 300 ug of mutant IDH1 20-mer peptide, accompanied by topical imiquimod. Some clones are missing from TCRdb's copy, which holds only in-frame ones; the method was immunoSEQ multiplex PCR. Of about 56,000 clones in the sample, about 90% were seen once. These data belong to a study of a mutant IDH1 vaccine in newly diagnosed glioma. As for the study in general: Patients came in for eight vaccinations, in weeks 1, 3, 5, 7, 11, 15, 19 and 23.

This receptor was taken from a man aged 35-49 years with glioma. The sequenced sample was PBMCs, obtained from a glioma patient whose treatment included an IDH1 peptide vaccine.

This CDR3 is CSATGQMNTEAFF. The CDR3 nucleotides read TGCAGCGCGACAGGGCAGATGAACACTGAAGCTTTCTTT. The genes are TRBV29-1 and TRBJ1-1; 7 bases fit TRBD1. Trimming removed 7 bases from V and 0 bases from J; junction bases left unmatched: 5. The V gene's germline CDR1 is SQVTM and CDR2 ANQGSEA. This CDR3 spans 13 amino acids.